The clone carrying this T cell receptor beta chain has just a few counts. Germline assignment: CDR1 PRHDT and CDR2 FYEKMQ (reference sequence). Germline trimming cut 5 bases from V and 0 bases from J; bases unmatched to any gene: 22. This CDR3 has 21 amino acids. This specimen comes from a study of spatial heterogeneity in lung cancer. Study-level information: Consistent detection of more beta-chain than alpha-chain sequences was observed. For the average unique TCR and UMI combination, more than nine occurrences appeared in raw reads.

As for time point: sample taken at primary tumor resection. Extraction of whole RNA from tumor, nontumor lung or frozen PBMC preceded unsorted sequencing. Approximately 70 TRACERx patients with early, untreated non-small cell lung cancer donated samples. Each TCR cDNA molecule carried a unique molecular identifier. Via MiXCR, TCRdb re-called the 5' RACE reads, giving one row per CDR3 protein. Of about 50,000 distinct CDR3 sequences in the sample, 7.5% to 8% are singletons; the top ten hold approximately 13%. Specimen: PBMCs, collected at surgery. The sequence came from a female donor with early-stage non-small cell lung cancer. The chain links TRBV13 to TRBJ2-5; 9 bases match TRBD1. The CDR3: CASSIRTTGTGTPRYQETQYF. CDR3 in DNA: TGTGCCAGCAGCATTAGGACGACAGGGACAGGGACGCCTCGGTACCAAGAGACCCAGTACTTC.